This TCR beta chain was identified during a study of tumor and adjacent non-tumor tissue in lung cancer. Study background: The patients, around 11 men and 5 women, were about 31 to 85 with stage I to III disease.

No cell sorting was done before RNA was extracted from the tissue. The germline V gene encodes CDR1 SNHLY and CDR2 FYNNEI. This CDR3 is built from 17 residues. With regard to this clonotype: One junction end does not reproduce the germline sequence, and a read error may be involved.

The library came from three nested PCR rounds adapted from ARM-PCR protocols. TCRdb analysed the multiplex PCR reads with MiXCR anew, one entry per CDR3 protein. Among 70,000 to 90,000 distinct CDR3 sequences listed, roughly 76% were seen once. This chain uses TRBV2 with TRBJ1-1, with TRBD1 matching 12 bases. This clonotype was sampled from a woman between 45 and 65 years old with non-small cell lung cancer. Sequences were obtained from lung tumor tissue. This chain's CDR3 is CAASEGQGAGGNTESFF. Here the CDR3 DNA reads TGTGCCGCCAGTGAGGGACAGGGGGCCGGGGGAAACACTGAATCTTTCTTT.